The 8 T cell receptor beta chains presented below share a single source sample, sequenced in a study of blood T cells in healthy people across ages (dated by TCRdb to 2014 to 2015). Preparation of the library involved 5' RACE. The sequencer was an Illumina HiSeq 2500. The second PCR ran for about 7 to 11 cycles and used a J-beta primer mix along with a sample-barcoded 5' primer. Through fastp at Q25 and MiXCR, TCRdb rebuilt clones from the public reads, retaining in-frame beta chains. Every CDR3 protein is listed once, alongside the most common genes and DNA of its rows. This sample is represented by 550,000 to 700,000 distinct CDR3 sequences; approximately 30% of them were singletons. The ten largest clones represent 15% to 20% of the sample. Sequenced material: blood. These receptors came from a woman in her seventies in good health.

This clonotype was seen just once. At one of its ends the junction is not consistent with the germline gene, which may arise from a read error. The chain uses TRBV7-2 and TRBJ2-7, with TRBD2 identical over 13 bases. Germline CDR1 reads SGHTA; CDR2 reads FQGNSA. This CDR3 region has 14 residues. CDR3 coding DNA: TGTGCCAGCAGGCCTGGACTAGCGGGGGATACTGAGTTCTTC. The encoded protein is CASRPGLAGDTEFF.

This chain uses TRBV5-1 with TRBJ1-2; TRBD1 matches at 9 bases. Losses at the gene ends were 3 bases for V and 3 bases for J; bases not matched to a gene: 6. Germline V lookup: CDR1 SGHRS, CDR2 YFSETQ. The CDR3 loop spans 15 amino acids. In DNA, the CDR3 is TGCGCCAGCAGCTCAAGGACAGGGGCAGACTATGGCTACACCTTC. The encoded protein is CASSSRTGADYGYTF.

The chain recombines TRBV15 with TRBJ2-5; 7 positions agree with TRBD1. With 8 bases clipped from V and 7 bases from J, the junction kept 13 bases outside the gene matches. CDR1 LNHNV and CDR2 YYDKDF come from the germline V gene (reference sequence). The CDR3 consists of 14 residues. CDR3: CATQQSQGRGTQYF. The CDR3 DNA reads as TGTGCCACCCAGCAGTCACAGGGGCGAGGGACCCAGTACTTC. Full variable domain (outside the CDR3, taken from reference TRBV15 and TRBJ2-5): DAMVIQNPRYQVTQFGKPVTLSCSQTLNHNVMYWYQQKSSQAPKLLFHYYDKDFNNEADTPDNFQSRRPNTSFCFLDIRSPGLGDTAMYLCATQQSQGRGTQYFGPGTRLLVL.

This CDR3 reads CASSQTDRGAEAFF. Here the CDR3 DNA reads TGTGCCAGCAGCCAGACGGACAGGGGTGCTGAAGCTTTCTTT. The chain has TRBV4-2 and TRBJ1-1; 9 bases match TRBD1. Germline V gives CDR1 LGHNA, CDR2 YNFKEQ. The length of the CDR3 is 14 residues. V shed 3 bases and J 6 bases; nucleotides not matched to a gene: 5.

The chain carries TRBV29-1 and TRBJ1-1; the D is unclear. This CDR3 contains 14 residues. V was clipped by 4 bases and J by 5 bases, with 17 bases between them. Germline V lookup: CDR1 SQVTM, CDR2 ANQGSEA. The CDR3 bases are TGCAGCGTTGGGTGGGGAGGAGGTGAAACTGAAGCTTTCTTT. Amino acids: CSVGWGGGETEAFF. The full variable domain, in which reference TRBV29-1 and TRBJ1-1 provide the parts outside the CDR3, is SAVISQKPSRDICQRGTSLTIQCQVDSQVTMMFWYRQQPGQSLTLIATANQGSEATYESGFVIDKFPISRPNLTFSTLTVSNMSPEDSSIYLCSVGWGGGETEAFFGQGTRLTVV.

This clonotype came up a few times. V is TRBV20-1 and J is TRBJ1-4, with D maybe TRBD1 (5 bases). CDR3 length: 11 amino acids. The V end was cut by 5 bases, the J end by 17 bases, with 18 bases between. Germline V gene data show CDR1 as DFQATT and CDR2 as SNEGSKA (reference sequence). The CDR3 DNA follows: TGCAGTGCTCTAAGGGGCAAAAGACCCTTTTTT. Translation gives CSALRGKRPFF.

The chain links TRBV4-1 to TRBJ1-5, with TRBD1 matching 7 bases. CDR1 is MGHRA, CDR2 YSYEKL, per germline. The CDR3 is 13 residues long. The V gene end was trimmed by 1 base and the J gene end by 6 bases; junction bases not matched to a gene: 0. The CDR3 DNA follows: TGCGCCAGCAGCCAAGGACAGGGTCAGCCCCAGCATTTT. This sequence encodes CASSQGQGQPQHF.

This clonotype showed up just a few times. Here the CDR3 DNA reads TGCAGCGTTGTTGGACTGTACACAGATACGCAGTATTTT. Protein product: CSVVGLYTDTQYF. The chain combines TRBV29-1 with TRBJ2-3, with a weak D call TRBD2 (5 bases). Germline CDR1 SQVTM, CDR2 ANQGSEA. The CDR3 runs 13 residues. The V and J ends lost 4 bases and 2 bases respectively, with 10 bases between them.